This T cell receptor beta chain originates from a study of tumor and adjacent non-tumor tissue in lung cancer. Study information: There were 11 to 13 adenocarcinoma, a couple of squamous cell carcinoma and 1 small cell lung cancer cases. Stage I to III disease affected approximately 11 men and roughly five women aged about 31 to 76.

The CDR3 runs to 15 residues. Germline CDR1 and CDR2: SGHAT and FQNNGV. On this clonotype: Antigen specificity is unknown. One end of the junction varies from germline; a read error may be responsible.

The library came from three nested PCR rounds adapted from ARM-PCR protocols. Each CDR3 protein gets one entry after TCRdb re-called the multiplex PCR reads with MiXCR. The sample lists roughly 67,000 distinct CDR3 sequences, just under 60% occurring once. Study findings and constraints: Tumor tissue had significantly higher TCR diversity than normal lung.

RNA was extracted from bulk tissue without any cell sorting. Donors were chemotherapy-naive, newly diagnosed lung cancer surgical patients in China, August–late 2014. The origin of this receptor is a middle-aged man with non-small cell lung cancer. The V and J genes are TRBV11-2 and TRBJ2-5; tentative D call: TRBD1 (7 bases). The source material was lung tumor tissue. The CDR3, as DNA: TGCGCCAGCAGCTCCACCAGGGGGGTAGCAGAGGCCCAGTACTTC. Translation: CASSSTRGVAEAQYF.